Presented here are 21 T cell receptor beta chains from one specimen sequenced in a study of T cells expressing NK-cell markers. Reanalyzing the 5' RACE reads, TCRdb keeps one entry per CDR3 protein, without DNA. There are about 540,000 distinct CDR3 sequences in the sample, with approximately 3.5% held by the top ten. Sequencing used blood T cells: a sorted CD56 or NKG2C T cell subset, CD4+ or CD8+ T cells, or bulk PBMC T cells (not recorded which). The source of these receptors is a man aged 18-30 years in good health.

The chain recombines TRBV11-1 with TRBJ2-1; TCRdb calls TRBD1, which cannot be checked without DNA. The V gene's germline CDR1 is SGHAT and CDR2 FQDESV (reference sequence). The CDR3 runs 13 residues. CDR3 protein: CASTGTGDNEQFF.

The rearrangement links TRBV12-3 or TRBV12-4 to TRBJ2-2; TCRdb reports TRBD2, a call that lacks DNA to check it against. This CDR3 has 15 amino acids. The CDR3 here is CASSLGGLDTGELFF.

The CDR3 protein is CASIDRDRRTGELFF. The chain recombines TRBV2 with TRBJ2-2; TCRdb reports TRBD1, a call that lacks DNA to check it against. CDR3 size: 15 residues. The V gene's germline CDR1 is SNHLY and CDR2 FYNNEI.

The rearrangement links TRBV7-8 to TRBJ2-3; TCRdb indicates TRBD1, and absent DNA this call remains unverified. Looked up from germline, CDR1 is SGHVS and CDR2 is FQNEAQ. This CDR3 contains 15 residues. The CDR3 here is CASSLGAGGLDTQYF.

J is TRBJ2-7 and V is TRBV28; absent DNA, TCRdb's TRBD1 call cannot be checked. The CDR3 contains 17 residues. The germline V gene has CDR1 MDHEN and CDR2 SYDVKM. CDR3: CASSRSRDRFYPYEQYF. Based on the CDR3 plus reference TRBV28 and TRBJ2-7, the full variable domain is DVKVTQSSRYLVKRTGEKVFLECVQDMDHENMFWYRQDPGLGLRLIYFSYDVKMKEKGDIPEGYSVSREKKERFSLILESASTNQTSMYLCASSRSRDRFYPYEQYFGPGTRLTVT.

The chain combines TRBV7-2 with TRBJ2-3; the D call from TCRdb, TRBD1, cannot be confirmed without DNA. CDR3 size: 14 residues. The germline V gene has CDR1 SGHTA and CDR2 FQGNSA. This chain's CDR3 is CASKIGINTDTQYF. Combining the CDR3 with reference TRBV7-2 and TRBJ2-3 gives the whole variable domain GAGVSQSPSNKVTEKGKDVELRCDPISGHTALYWYRQSLGQGLEFLIYFQGNSAPDKSGLPSDRFSAERTGGSVSTLTIQRTQQEDSAVYLCASKIGINTDTQYFGPGTRLTVL.

V gene TRBV12-3 or TRBV12-4 combines with J gene TRBJ2-1; TCRdb returns TRBD1, unconfirmable since there is no DNA. The CDR3 runs to 15 residues. CDR3 region: CASSYGGTGKSEQFF.

The rearrangement uses TRBV7-2 and TRBJ2-4. The length of the CDR3 is 13 residues. The germline V gene encodes CDR1 SGHTA and CDR2 FQGNSA. The chain's CDR3 is CASSPYYGDIQYF.

This chain connects TRBV20-1 to TRBJ2-3; the TCRdb call, TRBD1, lacks DNA for checking. This CDR3 comprises 16 residues. Germline values: CDR1 DFQATT, CDR2 SNEGSKA (reference sequence). CDR3 region: CSARIHRDPLTDTQYF.

The gene calls are TRBV6-5 and TRBJ1-4; the TCRdb D gene call, TRBD1, has no DNA to confirm it. The CDR3 length is 16 residues. The germline V gene has CDR1 MNHEY and CDR2 SVGAGI. The CDR3 is CASSYSGGTGNEKLFF.

The CDR3 here is CATTSGYNEQFF. The chain employs TRBV24-1 and TRBJ2-1; the TCRdb D gene call, TRBD2, has no DNA to confirm it. There are 12 residues in the CDR3. CDR1 is KGHDR, CDR2 SFDVKD, per germline.

The CDR3 loop is CASSPITGGKTYEQYF. The chain uses TRBV6-1 and TRBJ2-7; the D call of TRBD1 rests on TCRdb alone, since no DNA is present to check it. The CDR3 runs to 16 residues. The germline V gene has CDR1 MNHNS and CDR2 SASEGT.

The CDR3: CASSHLAGGIRPFF. This rearrangement joins TRBV3-1 to TRBJ2-1; there is no DNA to check the TCRdb D call of TRBD2. The CDR3 consists of 14 residues. Germline CDR1 is LGHDT and CDR2 is YNNKEL (reference sequence).

The rearrangement uses TRBV4-3 and TRBJ2-5; the TCRdb call, TRBD1, lacks DNA for checking. The germline CDR1 and CDR2 sequences are LGHNA and YSLEER. The CDR3 extends over 14 amino acids. CDR3 in amino acids: CASSPLQGRQTQYF.

The chain joins TRBV7-2 to TRBJ1-6; no DNA is available, so the TRBD1 call from TCRdb remains unchecked. Germline loops: CDR1 SGHTA, CDR2 FQGNSA. The CDR3 consists of 15 residues. CDR3 region: CASSFETGGNSPLHF.

This chain links TRBV28 with TRBJ2-7; TCRdb's D call, TRBD1, is unchecked because there is no DNA. From germline, CDR1 is MDHEN and CDR2 SYDVKM. This CDR3 comprises 15 residues. CDR3 in amino acids: CASSPPGQGIYEQYF.

The chain has TRBV12-3 or TRBV12-4 and TRBJ2-1; TCRdb indicates TRBD2, and absent DNA this call remains unverified. This CDR3 comprises 13 residues. The CDR3 sequence: CASNLAGLNEQFF.

This chain links TRBV6-2 or TRBV6-3 with TRBJ1-3; TCRdb outputs TRBD1, but without DNA this stays unchecked. The CDR3 extends over 21 amino acids. Germline CDR1 reads MNHEY; CDR2 reads SVGEGT. CDR3 protein: CASRRIPGTGDKQSSGNTIYF.

The chain has TRBV9 and TRBJ2-1; TCRdb picks TRBD2, but there is no DNA to check that call. In germline, CDR1 is SGDLS, CDR2 YYNGEE. This CDR3 comprises 15 residues. The CDR3 loop reads CASSARAGGRVEQFF.

V gene TRBV29-1 combines with J gene TRBJ2-3; TCRdb's D call, TRBD2, is unchecked because there is no DNA. CDR1 and CDR2 from the germline V gene are SQVTM and ANQGSEA. This CDR3 comprises 12 residues. The CDR3 reads CSVLGLADTQYF.

The chain employs TRBV23-1 and TRBJ2-3; TCRdb lists TRBD1, though no DNA is available to test this call. TRBV23-1 is recorded as an ORF, its role being uncertain. The length of the CDR3 is 14 residues. CDR3 residues: CAPLHQGWPDTQYF.